This passage covers 13 T cell receptor beta chains from one sample sequenced in a study of blood T cells in healthy people across ages. The use of a sample-barcoded 5' primer and a J-beta primer mix characterized a second PCR of roughly 7 to 12 cycles. TCRdb reanalysed the 5' RACE reads using MiXCR and keeps one entry per CDR3 protein. The sample carries fewer than 900,000 distinct CDR3 sequences, 35% to 45% recorded once. The source material was blood. The receptor source for this set is an older woman in good health.

The rearrangement links TRBV7-9 to TRBJ1-4; D gene ambiguous. From germline, CDR1 is SEHNR and CDR2 FQNEAQ (reference sequence). There are 16 residues in the CDR3. V lost 3 bases, J lost 0 bases, and 11 bases lay in between. The CDR3 DNA reads TGTGCCAGCAGCTTGGGCGTCGGAACAACTAATGAAAAACTGTTTTTT. Protein product: CASSLGVGTTNEKLFF.

In this sample, this clonotype turned up many times. The J gene is TRBJ2-5, the V gene TRBV18, with D hard to call. The CDR3 totals 14 residues. Germline V gene data show CDR1 as KGHSH and CDR2 as LQKENI. Deletions cut 2 bases from V and 4 bases from J, with 11 bases between. CDR3 residues: CASSPGRVGETQYF. The CDR3 coding sequence is TGTGCCAGCTCACCAGGGCGCGTAGGAGAGACCCAGTACTTC.

This clonotype was observed a few times. The chain couples TRBV7-9 to TRBJ2-3; 9 positions agree with TRBD1. The V gene's germline CDR1 is SEHNR and CDR2 FQNEAQ (reference sequence). Trimming at V came to 4 bases and at J to 4 bases, leaving 3 bases not matched to a gene. This CDR3 comprises 14 residues. The CDR3 protein is CASSWDRAADTQYF. In nucleotides, the CDR3 is TGTGCCAGCAGCTGGGACAGGGCGGCAGATACGCAGTATTTT.

The chain is built from TRBV14 and TRBJ1-2; 9 bases match TRBD1. This CDR3 comprises 15 residues. Germline loops: CDR1 SGHDN, CDR2 FVKESK. V lost 4 bases, J lost 11 bases, and 14 bases stayed unmatched. The CDR3 region has the DNA TGTGCCAGCAGCCCCCGCCGGGACAGGGTTTTTGGGTACACCTTC. Its translation is CASSPRRDRVFGYTF.

J is TRBJ2-5 and V is TRBV3-1, with a tentative D call TRBD2 (6 bases). V was cut by 4 bases and J by 4 bases, with 19 bases left in between. From germline, CDR1 is LGHDT and CDR2 YNNKEL (reference sequence). The CDR3 has 16 residues. The CDR3 region is CASSPNGRAGGETQYF. The CDR3 DNA reads TGTGCCAGCAGCCCGAATGGGCGAGCGGGCGGAGAGACCCAGTACTTC.

The V gene is TRBV4-1, the J gene TRBJ1-4; 8 bases are shared with TRBD1. Per the germline V gene, CDR1 is MGHRA and CDR2 is YSYEKL. Trimming removed 10 bases from V and 9 bases from J; junction bases left unmatched: 13. The CDR3 covers 14 residues. The CDR3 spells CANPQHRGRKKLFF. CDR3 nucleotide sequence: TGCGCCAACCCCCAGCACAGGGGGAGGAAAAAACTGTTTTTT.

The genes are TRBV7-9 and TRBJ2-3, with 7 bases that match TRBD1. This CDR3 has 16 amino acids. The trim removed 4 bases at V and 0 bases at J, leaving 7 bases unmatched. Germline CDR1 reads SEHNR; CDR2 reads FQNEAQ (reference sequence). CDR3 coding DNA: TGTGCCAGCAGCTCCTGGACAGGAGGTAGCACAGATACGCAGTATTTT. This encodes CASSSWTGGSTDTQYF.

This chain connects TRBV24-1 to TRBJ2-4; 8 bases fit TRBD2. The V gene's germline CDR1 is KGHDR and CDR2 SFDVKD. The trim removed 6 bases at V and 1 base at J, leaving 4 bases unmatched. CDR3 length: 15 amino acids. The CDR3 bases are TGTGCCACCAGTCTAGCGGGTGAGGCCAAAAACATTCAGTACTTC. Translation gives CATSLAGEAKNIQYF.

The sample holds many counts of this clonotype. This sequence joins TRBV5-1 and TRBJ2-1; 13 bases are shared with TRBD2. Per germline, CDR1 SGHRS and CDR2 YFSETQ. The length of the CDR3 is 17 residues. J lost 10 bases, V lost 2 bases, and 12 bases had no gene match. The DNA for the CDR3 is TGCGCCAGCAGCTTTTACTCCACTAGCGGGGGGGCTCGCGAGCAGTTCTTC. Its protein product is CASSFYSTSGGAREQFF.

The chain employs TRBV30 and TRBJ2-1; the D call may be TRBD1 or TRBD2 (5 bases each). Germline-derived CDR1 and CDR2 are GTSNPN and SVGIG (reference sequence). The V end lost 4 bases, the J end lost 15 bases, and 13 bases lay between the germline ends. The CDR3 loop spans 10 amino acids. The CDR3 loop is CAWNEGQLFF. Here the CDR3 DNA reads TGTGCCTGGAACGAGGGGCAGCTGTTCTTC. The full variable domain, in which reference TRBV30 and TRBJ2-1 provide the parts outside the CDR3, is SQTIHQWPATLVQPVGSPLSLECTVEGTSNPNLYWYRQAAGRGLQLLFYSVGIGQISSEVPQNLSASRPQDRQFILSSKKLLLSDSGFYLCAWNEGQLFFGPGTRLTVL.

The V and J genes are TRBV7-9 and TRBJ1-2; 7 bases match TRBD1. The CDR3 is 14 residues long. J gave up 5 bases and V 3 bases, and 6 bases lay outside the gene matches. Germline V CDR1 and CDR2: SEHNR, FQNEAQ (reference sequence). In DNA, the CDR3 is TGTGCCAGCAGCTTCGGACAGGAATTTTATGGCTACACCTTC. Protein: CASSFGQEFYGYTF.

The chain joins TRBV7-3 to TRBJ2-1; 7 bases are shared with TRBD1. TRBJ2-7 matches the DNA end more closely, so the J call is doubtful. CDR1 is SGHTA and CDR2 is FQGTGA in the germline V gene. The CDR3 is made up of 14 amino acids. CDR3 loop: CASRSGGAYNEQYF. The CDR3 bases are TGTGCCAGCAGGTCAGGGGGAGCTTACAATGAGCAGTACTTC.

This clonotype was counted a few times. This chain joins TRBV20-1 and TRBJ1-2, with 7 bases fitting TRBD1. Germline V gene data show CDR1 as DFQATT and CDR2 as SNEGSKA (reference sequence). The CDR3 is 15 amino acids. Trimming at V came to 0 bases and at J to 8 bases, leaving 12 bases not matched to a gene. This CDR3 is CSARDEGRGVGGYTF. The CDR3 DNA reads as TGCAGTGCTAGAGATGAAGGCAGGGGGGTAGGAGGCTACACCTTC.